This TCR beta chain appears in the sequencing data of a study of shared clonotypes between healthy human individuals. The overall study: Donors had three CD4 naive, three CD4 memory, two CD8 naive and one CD8 memory plate apiece.

Concerning this clone: What it binds is unknown.

Overall study findings and caveats: Generally, estimated richness proved larger in naive subsets than it did in memory subsets.

The germline V gene has CDR1 LNHDA and CDR2 SQIVND (reference sequence). With 3 bases removed from V and 2 bases from J, the gap between germline ends came to 11 bases. CDR3 length: 15 amino acids. Running of the assay took place at deep level. TCRdb's copy holds only in-frame clones and misses some; the assay was immunoSEQ multiplex PCR. The sample comprises fewer than 800,000 clones, 92% of which are singletons, and 24% rests with the top ten. Positive CCR7 selection of CD45RO-negative cells yielded the naive CD8 cells, and terminally differentiated effector memory CD45RA+ cells were excluded. Donors included only healthy HIV-negative adults lacking recent acute infections or vaccinations.

This TCR came from a man aged 25 to 45 in good health. This chain connects TRBV19 to TRBJ1-3; a weak D match, TRBD1 (6 bases). Sequenced input: naive CD8+ T cells sorted from blood. The chain's CDR3 is CASSMRRTAGNTIYF. CDR3 in DNA: TGTGCCAGTAGTATGAGAAGGACAGCTGGAAACACCATATATTTT.